This T cell receptor beta chain was captured in a study of T-cell reconstitution after alpha-beta-depleted transplantation in children. This CDR3 region has 12 residues. The V and J ends lost 7 bases and 4 bases respectively, with 12 bases between them. Germline CDR1 is DFQATT and CDR2 is SNEGSKA (reference sequence). A library of TCRbeta sequences, prepared with unique molecular identifiers, was generated. One entry per CDR3 protein, called by TCRdb with MiXCR from the PCR reads. Seen here are more than 550,000 distinct CDR3 sequences, approximately 10% observed once, and the top ten hold around 4%.

This clonotype was obtained from a human donor who donated a stem cell graft to a child with acute myeloid leukemia. The chain joins TRBV20-1 to TRBJ2-3; D unclear. The specimen was PBMCs from the stem cell graft donor, collected from the stem cell graft. The CDR3 loop reads CSGSHRPDTQYF. The CDR3 DNA sequence: TGCAGTGGGTCCCATAGACCAGATACGCAGTATTTT.